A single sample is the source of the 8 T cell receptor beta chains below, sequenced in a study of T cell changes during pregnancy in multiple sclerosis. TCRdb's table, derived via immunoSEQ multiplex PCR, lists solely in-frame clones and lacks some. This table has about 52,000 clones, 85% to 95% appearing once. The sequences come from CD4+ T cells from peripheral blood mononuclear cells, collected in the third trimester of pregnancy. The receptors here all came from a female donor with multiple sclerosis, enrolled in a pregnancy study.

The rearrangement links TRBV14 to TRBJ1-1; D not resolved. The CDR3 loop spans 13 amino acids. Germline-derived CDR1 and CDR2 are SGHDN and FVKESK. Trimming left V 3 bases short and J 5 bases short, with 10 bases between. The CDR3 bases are TGTGCCAGCAGCCATCCCGGAGGGACTGAAGCTTTCTTT. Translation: CASSHPGGTEAFF.

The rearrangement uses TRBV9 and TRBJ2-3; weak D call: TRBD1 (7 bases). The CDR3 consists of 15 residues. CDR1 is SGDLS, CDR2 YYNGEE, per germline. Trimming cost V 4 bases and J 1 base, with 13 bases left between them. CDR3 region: CASSRGTVRTDTQYF. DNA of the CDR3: TGTGCCAGCAGCCGGGGGACAGTACGCACAGATACGCAGTATTTT. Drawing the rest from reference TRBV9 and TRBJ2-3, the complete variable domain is DSGVTQTPKHLITATGQRVTLRCSPRSGDLSVYWYQQSLDQGLQFLIQYYNGEERAKGNILERFSAQQFPDLHSELNLSSLELGDSALYFCASSRGTVRTDTQYFGPGTRLTVL.

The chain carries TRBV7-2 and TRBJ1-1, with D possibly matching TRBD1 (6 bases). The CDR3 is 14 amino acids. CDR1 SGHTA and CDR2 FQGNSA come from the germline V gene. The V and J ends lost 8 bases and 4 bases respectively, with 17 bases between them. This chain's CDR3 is CASQRRVGGTEAFF. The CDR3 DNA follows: TGTGCCAGCCAGCGACGGGTAGGGGGCACTGAAGCTTTCTTT.

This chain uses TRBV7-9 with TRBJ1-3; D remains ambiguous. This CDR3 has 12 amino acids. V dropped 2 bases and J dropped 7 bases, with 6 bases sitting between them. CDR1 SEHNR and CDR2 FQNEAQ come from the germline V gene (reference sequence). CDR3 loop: CASSLTENTIYF. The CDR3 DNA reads TGTGCCAGCAGCTTAACCGAGAACACCATATATTTT.

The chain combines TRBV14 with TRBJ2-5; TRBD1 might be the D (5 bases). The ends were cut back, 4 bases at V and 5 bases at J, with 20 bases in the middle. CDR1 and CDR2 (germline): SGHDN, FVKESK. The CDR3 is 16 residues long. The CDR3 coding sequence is TGTGCCAGCAGCCTCCACCCTACAGGAATAATGGAGACCCAGTACTTC. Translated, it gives CASSLHPTGIMETQYF.

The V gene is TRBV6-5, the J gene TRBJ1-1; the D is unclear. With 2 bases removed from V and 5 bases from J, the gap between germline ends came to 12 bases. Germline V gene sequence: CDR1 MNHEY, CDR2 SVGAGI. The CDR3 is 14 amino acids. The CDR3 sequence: CASSYDPGRTEAFF. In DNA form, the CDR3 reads TGTGCCAGCAGTTACGACCCCGGGAGAACTGAAGCTTTCTTT.

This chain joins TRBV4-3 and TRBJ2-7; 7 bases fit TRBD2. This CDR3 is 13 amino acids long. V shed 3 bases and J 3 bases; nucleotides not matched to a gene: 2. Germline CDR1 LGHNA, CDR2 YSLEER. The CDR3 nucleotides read TGCGCCAGCAGCCACATAGCGGGCTACGAGCAGTACTTC. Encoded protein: CASSHIAGYEQYF.

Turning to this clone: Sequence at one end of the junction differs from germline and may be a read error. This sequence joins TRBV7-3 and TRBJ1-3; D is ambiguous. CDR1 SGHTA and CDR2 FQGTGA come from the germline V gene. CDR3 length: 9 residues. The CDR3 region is CASSSPADF. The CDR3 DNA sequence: TGTGCCAGCAGCTCGCCCGCGGATTTT.